These 16 T cell receptor beta chains came from one sample sequenced in a study of T-cell reconstitution after alpha-beta-depleted transplantation in children. Researchers prepared the TCRbeta library using unique molecular identifiers, the study reports. MiXCR, run by TCRdb on the PCR reads, gives a single entry per CDR3 protein. The sample lists some 590,000 distinct CDR3 sequences; roughly a tenth were seen once. The sequencing used PBMCs from the stem cell graft donor, collected from the stem cell graft. Receptor source: a human donor who donated a stem cell graft to a child with acute myeloid leukemia.

This clonotype was counted at least ten times. The chain recombines TRBV5-1 with TRBJ2-7, with TRBD2 identical over 10 bases. Trimming at V came to 4 bases and at J to 5 bases, leaving 12 bases not matched to a gene. Germline CDR1 is SGHRS and CDR2 is YFSETQ. The CDR3 extends over 16 amino acids. CDR3 coding DNA: TGCGCCAGCAGCCGGGGGAGCGGGAGGGCCTCTAACGAGCAGTACTTC. It specifies CASSRGSGRASNEQYF.

This clonotype was counted between two and nine times. The chain employs TRBV2 and TRBJ2-7; TRBD1 matches at 8 bases. V shed 6 bases and J 4 bases; nucleotides not matched to a gene: 8. Germline V CDR1 and CDR2: SNHLY, FYNNEI. This CDR3 has 14 amino acids. This chain's CDR3 is CASSRQGLRYEQYF. The DNA of the CDR3 is TGTGCCAGCAGCAGACAGGGGTTGCGTTACGAGCAGTACTTC. Full variable domain (rest looked up from reference TRBV2 and TRBJ2-7): EPEVTQTPSHQVTQMGQEVILRCVPISNHLYFYWYRQILGQKVEFLVSFYNNEISEKSEIFDDQFSVERPDGSNFTLKIRSTKLEDSAMYFCASSRQGLRYEQYFGPGTRLTVT.

The sample holds many counts of this clonotype. The chain recombines TRBV12-3 or TRBV12-4 with TRBJ1-2, with a weak D call TRBD1 (5 bases). Trimming removed 3 bases at V and 4 bases at J, with 6 bases between. The CDR3 runs 12 residues. The CDR3 nucleotides are TGTGCCAGCAGTTTCGGGGGCTATGGCTACACCTTC. It translates to CASSFGGYGYTF.

This clonotype was seen only a few times. The rearrangement joins TRBV7-3 to TRBJ2-7; 11 bases fit TRBD1. The J segment lost 6 bases and the V segment lost 6 bases, leaving 10 bases of the junction unmatched. Germline V gene sequence: CDR1 SGHTA, CDR2 FQGTGA. The CDR3 is 15 amino acids. The CDR3 loop reads CASSKSRDRGVEQYF. Written as DNA, the CDR3 is TGTGCCAGCAGTAAATCACGGGACAGGGGGGTCGAGCAGTACTTC. Combining the CDR3 with reference TRBV7-3 and TRBJ2-7 gives the whole variable domain GAGVSQTPSNKVTEKGKYVELRCDPISGHTALYWYRQSLGQGPEFLIYFQGTGAADDSGLPNDRFFAVRPEGSVSTLKIQRTERGDSAVYLCASSKSRDRGVEQYFGPGTRLTVT.

This clonotype was detected only a few times. This sequence joins TRBV29-1 and TRBJ2-7; the D is unclear. The V and J ends lost 7 bases and 5 bases respectively, with 9 bases between them. This CDR3 contains 10 residues. Germline V CDR1 and CDR2: SQVTM, ANQGSEA. CDR3 DNA sequence: TGCAGCGCCGCGGCCCACGAGCAGTACTTC. The encoded protein is CSAAAHEQYF.

There are a few counts of this clonotype. The chain employs TRBV6-2 or TRBV6-3 and TRBJ1-2; weak D call: TRBD1 (5 bases). CDR1 is MNHEY and CDR2 is SVGEGT in the germline V gene. This CDR3 contains 13 residues. V gave up 6 bases and J gave up 7 bases, with 15 bases separating them. The CDR3 spells CASRTGGTTGYTF. The CDR3 coding sequence is TGTGCCAGCAGAACGGGGGGAACCACTGGCTACACCTTC.

The rearrangement links TRBV28 to TRBJ2-2; 7 nucleotides align to TRBD1. CDR1 is MDHEN, CDR2 SYDVKM, per germline. The CDR3 has 19 residues. V shed 2 bases, J shed 6 bases, and the junction held 18 bases outside the gene matches. The CDR3 protein is CASSLGGSRGRSYAGELFF. The CDR3, as DNA: TGTGCCAGCAGTTTAGGAGGAAGTAGGGGGCGATCGTATGCCGGGGAGCTGTTTTTT.

The V call is TRBV30, the J call TRBJ1-5; D not resolved. Germline V gene lookup returns CDR1 GTSNPN and CDR2 SVGIG (reference sequence). V gave up 5 bases and J gave up 5 bases, with 13 bases separating them. CDR3 length: 13 residues. The CDR3 sequence is CAWSMSGDQPQHF. CDR3 nucleotides: TGTGCCTGGTCTATGTCGGGTGATCAGCCCCAGCATTTT. The full variable domain, completed using reference TRBV30 and TRBJ1-5, is SQTIHQWPATLVQPVGSPLSLECTVEGTSNPNLYWYRQAAGRGLQLLFYSVGIGQISSEVPQNLSASRPQDRQFILSSKKLLLSDSGFYLCAWSMSGDQPQHFGDGTRLSIL.

The J gene is TRBJ1-4, the V gene TRBV20-1, with a possible D match to TRBD1 (5 bases). Germline values: CDR1 DFQATT, CDR2 SNEGSKA (reference sequence). The CDR3 consists of 19 residues. V was trimmed by 1 base and J by 0 bases, leaving 21 bases between them. The CDR3 here is CSARAVGRAPIATNEKLFF. The CDR3 DNA is TGCAGTGCTAGAGCTGTTGGCAGGGCCCCAATTGCAACTAATGAAAAACTGTTTTTT.

This clonotype was seen a handful of times. The chain links TRBV5-1 to TRBJ2-2, with D uncertain. Trimming left V 7 bases short and J 5 bases short, with 18 bases between. The CDR3 extends over 15 amino acids. Germline V gene lookup returns CDR1 SGHRS and CDR2 YFSETQ. CDR3 in amino acids: CASGRLVFETGELFF. In DNA, the CDR3 is TGCGCCAGCGGCCGACTTGTTTTTGAAACCGGGGAGCTGTTTTTT.

This clonotype was seen a few times. The chain is built from TRBV19 and TRBJ1-5; possibly TRBD1 for D (6 bases). The V end was cut by 7 bases, the J end by 13 bases, with 20 bases between. This CDR3 region has 13 residues. Germline V CDR1 and CDR2: LNHDA, SQIVND (reference sequence). This CDR3 is CASKQSRDTPQHF. The CDR3 DNA follows: TGTGCCAGTAAGCAGAGCCGGGACACACCGCAGCATTTT.

The chain employs TRBV27 and TRBJ2-1, with D maybe TRBD1 (6 bases). Germline loops: CDR1 MNHEY, CDR2 SMNVEV (reference sequence). With 1 base removed from V and 3 bases from J, the gap between germline ends came to 10 bases. The CDR3 runs 15 residues. The CDR3 sequence: CASSLLGANYNEQFF. For the CDR3, the DNA is TGTGCCAGCAGTTTATTGGGGGCCAACTACAATGAGCAGTTCTTC.

This clonotype was detected a few times. The V gene is TRBV7-9, the J gene TRBJ2-7, with 9 bases aligning to TRBD1. The germline V gene encodes CDR1 SEHNR and CDR2 FQNEAQ (reference sequence). The CDR3 is 17 residues long. The V and J ends lost 4 bases and 3 bases, in that order; junction bases with no gene match: 13. CDR3 nucleotides: TGTGCCAGCAGCTCCTACTTCATTGACAGGGGGGACTACGAGCAGTACTTC. Translated: CASSSYFIDRGDYEQYF.

In its sample, this clonotype was seen many times. V is TRBV2 and J is TRBJ2-5, with 14 bases lining up with TRBD2. Germline V gene data show CDR1 as SNHLY and CDR2 as FYNNEI. This CDR3 contains 14 residues. Unmatched junction bases numbered 1, after V lost 5 bases and J lost 5 bases. CDR3 nucleotide sequence: TGTGCCAGCAGTCGGACTAGCGGGAGGGAGACCCAGTACTTC. This codes for CASSRTSGRETQYF.

This clonotype has ten or more counts. The V and J genes are TRBV9 and TRBJ2-7; 11 bases agree with TRBD2. The CDR3 runs to 14 residues. V shed 6 bases, J shed 3 bases, and the junction held 5 bases outside the gene matches. Germline lookup yields CDR1 SGDLS and CDR2 YYNGEE. In DNA form, the CDR3 reads TGTGCCAGCAAACCGGGACTAGCGGACTACGAGCAGTACTTC. It encodes CASKPGLADYEQYF.

Only a few counts were recorded for this clonotype. The J gene is TRBJ2-5, the V gene TRBV7-2, with D unclear. Per the germline V gene, CDR1 is SGHTA and CDR2 is FQGNSA. The CDR3 runs to 14 residues. V gave up 5 bases and J gave up 3 bases, with 13 bases separating them. The CDR3 is CASSPERPEETQYF. The CDR3 DNA is TGTGCCAGCAGCCCGGAGCGCCCAGAAGAGACCCAGTACTTC.